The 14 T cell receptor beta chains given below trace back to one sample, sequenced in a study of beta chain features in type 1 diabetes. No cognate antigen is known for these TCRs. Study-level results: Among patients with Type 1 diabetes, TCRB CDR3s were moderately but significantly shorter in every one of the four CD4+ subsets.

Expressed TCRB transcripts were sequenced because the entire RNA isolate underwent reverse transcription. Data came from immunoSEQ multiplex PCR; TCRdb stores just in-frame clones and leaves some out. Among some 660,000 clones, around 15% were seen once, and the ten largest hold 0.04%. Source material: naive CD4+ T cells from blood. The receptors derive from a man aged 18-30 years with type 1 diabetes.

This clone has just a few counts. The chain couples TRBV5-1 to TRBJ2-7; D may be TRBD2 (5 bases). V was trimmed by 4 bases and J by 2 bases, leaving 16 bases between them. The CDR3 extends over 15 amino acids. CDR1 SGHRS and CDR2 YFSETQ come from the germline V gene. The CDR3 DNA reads TGCGCCAGCAGCCCCCTCGGGGTAGGCACCTACGAGCAGTACTTC. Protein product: CASSPLGVGTYEQYF.

The CDR3 protein is CASSIRGVYEQYF. The CDR3 bases are TGTGCCAGTAGTATAAGGGGAGTCTACGAGCAGTACTTC. The gene calls are TRBV19 and TRBJ2-5; possibly TRBD1 or TRBD2 for D (5 bases each). The J call may be mistaken, given a closer DNA end match to TRBJ2-7. The germline V gene has CDR1 LNHDA and CDR2 SQIVND (reference sequence). This CDR3 has 13 residues.

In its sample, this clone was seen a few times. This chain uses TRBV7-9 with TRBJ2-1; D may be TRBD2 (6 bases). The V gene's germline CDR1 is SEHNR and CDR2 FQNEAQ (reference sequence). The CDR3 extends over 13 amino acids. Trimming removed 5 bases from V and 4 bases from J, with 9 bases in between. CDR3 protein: CASSVGTYNEQFF. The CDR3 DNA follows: TGTGCCAGCAGCGTAGGGACTTACAATGAGCAGTTCTTC.

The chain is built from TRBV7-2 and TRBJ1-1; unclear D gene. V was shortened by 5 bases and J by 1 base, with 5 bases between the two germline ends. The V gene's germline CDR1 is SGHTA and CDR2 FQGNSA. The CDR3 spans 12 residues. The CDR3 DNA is TGTGCCAGCAGCGCTCGGAACACTGAAGCTTTCTTT. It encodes CASSARNTEAFF.

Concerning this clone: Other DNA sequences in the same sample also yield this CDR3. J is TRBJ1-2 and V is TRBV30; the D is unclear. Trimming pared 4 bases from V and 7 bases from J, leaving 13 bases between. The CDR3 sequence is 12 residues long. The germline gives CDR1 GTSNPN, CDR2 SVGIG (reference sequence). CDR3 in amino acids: CAWTGGLGGYTF. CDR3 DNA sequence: TGTGCCTGGACCGGAGGGCTCGGTGGCTACACCTTC.

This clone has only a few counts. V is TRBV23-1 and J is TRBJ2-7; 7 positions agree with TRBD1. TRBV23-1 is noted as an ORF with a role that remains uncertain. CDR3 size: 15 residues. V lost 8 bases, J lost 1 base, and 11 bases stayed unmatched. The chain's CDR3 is CASRMRGPWSYEQYF. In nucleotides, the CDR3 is TGCGCCAGCCGTATGAGGGGGCCGTGGTCCTACGAGCAGTACTTC.

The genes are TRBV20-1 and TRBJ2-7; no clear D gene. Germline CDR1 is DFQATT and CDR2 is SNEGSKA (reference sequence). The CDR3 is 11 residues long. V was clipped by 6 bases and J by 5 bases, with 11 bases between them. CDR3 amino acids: CSAPFIHEQYF. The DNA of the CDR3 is TGCAGTGCCCCCTTTATTCACGAGCAGTACTTC.

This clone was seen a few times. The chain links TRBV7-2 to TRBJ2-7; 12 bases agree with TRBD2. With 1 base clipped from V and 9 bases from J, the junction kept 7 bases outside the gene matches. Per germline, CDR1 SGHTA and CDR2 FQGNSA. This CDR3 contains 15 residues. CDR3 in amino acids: CASSLGGTSGQRQYF. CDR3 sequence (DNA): TGTGCCAGCAGCTTAGGCGGGACTAGCGGGCAGCGGCAGTACTTC.

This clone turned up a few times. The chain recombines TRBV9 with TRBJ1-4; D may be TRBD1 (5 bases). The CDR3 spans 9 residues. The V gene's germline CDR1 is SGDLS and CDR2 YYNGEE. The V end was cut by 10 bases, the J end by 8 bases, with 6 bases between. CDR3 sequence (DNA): TGTGCCCGGGGGGAAAAACTGTTTTTT. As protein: CARGEKLFF.

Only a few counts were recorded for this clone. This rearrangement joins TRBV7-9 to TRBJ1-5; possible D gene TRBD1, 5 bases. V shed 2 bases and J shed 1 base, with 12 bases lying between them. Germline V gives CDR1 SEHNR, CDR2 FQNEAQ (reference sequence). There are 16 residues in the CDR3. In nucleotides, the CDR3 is TGTGCCAGCAGCTTAACGGGGACCCGGAGCAATCAGCCCCAGCATTTT. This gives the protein CASSLTGTRSNQPQHF.

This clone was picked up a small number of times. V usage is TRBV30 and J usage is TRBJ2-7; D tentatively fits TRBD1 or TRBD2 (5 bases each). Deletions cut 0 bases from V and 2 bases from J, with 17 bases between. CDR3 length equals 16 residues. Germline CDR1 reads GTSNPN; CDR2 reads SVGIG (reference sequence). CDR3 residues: CAWSVNDRGAAYEQYF. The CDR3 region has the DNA TGTGCCTGGAGTGTAAACGACCGGGGCGCGGCCTACGAGCAGTACTTC.

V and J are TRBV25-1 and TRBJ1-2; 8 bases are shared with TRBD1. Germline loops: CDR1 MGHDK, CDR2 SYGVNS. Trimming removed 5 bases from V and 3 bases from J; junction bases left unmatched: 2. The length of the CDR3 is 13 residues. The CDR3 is CASSSDRDYGYTF. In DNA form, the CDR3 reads TGTGCCAGCAGTTCGGACAGGGACTATGGCTACACCTTC.

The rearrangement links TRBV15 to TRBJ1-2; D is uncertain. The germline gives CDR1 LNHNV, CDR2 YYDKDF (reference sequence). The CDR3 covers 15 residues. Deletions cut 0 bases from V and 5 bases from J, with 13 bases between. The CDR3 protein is CATSREGFLRYGYTF. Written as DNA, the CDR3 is TGTGCCACCAGCAGAGAGGGGTTTTTGAGATATGGCTACACCTTC. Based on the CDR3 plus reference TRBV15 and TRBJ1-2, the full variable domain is DAMVIQNPRYQVTQFGKPVTLSCSQTLNHNVMYWYQQKSSQAPKLLFHYYDKDFNNEADTPDNFQSRRPNTSFCFLDIRSPGLGDTAMYLCATSREGFLRYGYTFGSGTRLTVV.

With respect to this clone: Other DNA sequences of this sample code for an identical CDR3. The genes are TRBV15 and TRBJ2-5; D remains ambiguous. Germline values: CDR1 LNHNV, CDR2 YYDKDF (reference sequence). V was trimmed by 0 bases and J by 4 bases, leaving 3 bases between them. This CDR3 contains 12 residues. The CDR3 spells CATSRDRETQYF. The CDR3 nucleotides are TGTGCCACCAGCAGAGATCGAGAGACCCAGTACTTC.